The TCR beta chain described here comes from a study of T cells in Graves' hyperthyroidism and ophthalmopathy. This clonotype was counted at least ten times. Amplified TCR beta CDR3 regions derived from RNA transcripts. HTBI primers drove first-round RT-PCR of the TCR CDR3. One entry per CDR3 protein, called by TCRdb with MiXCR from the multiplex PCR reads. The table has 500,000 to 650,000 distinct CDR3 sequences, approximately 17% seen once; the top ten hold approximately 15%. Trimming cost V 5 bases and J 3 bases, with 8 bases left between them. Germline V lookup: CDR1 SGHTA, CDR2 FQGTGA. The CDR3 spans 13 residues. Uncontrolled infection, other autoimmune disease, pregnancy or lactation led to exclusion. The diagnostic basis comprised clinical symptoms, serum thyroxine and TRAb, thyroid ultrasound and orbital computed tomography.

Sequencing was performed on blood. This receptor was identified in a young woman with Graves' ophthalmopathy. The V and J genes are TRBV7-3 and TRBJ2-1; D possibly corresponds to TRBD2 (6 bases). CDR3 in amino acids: CASSTGDYNEQFF. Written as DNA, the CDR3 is TGTGCCAGCAGCACGGGGGACTACAATGAGCAGTTCTTC.